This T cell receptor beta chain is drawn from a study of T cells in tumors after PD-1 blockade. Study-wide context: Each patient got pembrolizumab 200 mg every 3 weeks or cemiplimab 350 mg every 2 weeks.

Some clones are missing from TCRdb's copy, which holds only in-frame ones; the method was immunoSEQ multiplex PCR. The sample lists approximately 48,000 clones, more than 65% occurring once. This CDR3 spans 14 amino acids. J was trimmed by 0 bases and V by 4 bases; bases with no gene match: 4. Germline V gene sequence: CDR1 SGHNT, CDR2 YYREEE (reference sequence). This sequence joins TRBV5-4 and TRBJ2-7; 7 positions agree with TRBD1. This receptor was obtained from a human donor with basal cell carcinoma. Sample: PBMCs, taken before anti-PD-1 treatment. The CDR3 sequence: CASSMGQPSYEQYF. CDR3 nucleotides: TGTGCCAGCAGCATGGGACAGCCCTCCTACGAGCAGTACTTC. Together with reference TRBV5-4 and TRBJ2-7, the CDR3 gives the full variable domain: ETGVTQSPTHLIKTRGQQVTLRCSSQSGHNTVSWYQQALGQGPQFIFQYYREEENGRGNFPPRFSGLQFPNYSSELNVNALELDDSALYLCASSMGQPSYEQYFGPGTRLTVT.